What follows describes a single T cell receptor beta chain. As yet, its antigen is unknown. Some clones are missing from TCRdb's copy, which holds only in-frame ones; the method was immunoSEQ multiplex PCR. The table lists about 20,000 clones, 70% of them singletons. These data come from a study of vaccination effects on CD4 cells after COVID-19. Looking at the study overall: All study participants received two doses of BNT162b2 or mRNA-1273 vaccine. Study results and limitations: Of the vaccine-induced clones from healthy vaccinees, merely 1 of 255 recognized common cold coronaviruses as well.

Antigen-specific CD4+ T cells were expanded (with viral peptide pools) by the ViraFEST assay ahead of sequencing. The culture ran for under eleven days, and then CD4+ T cells were isolated. People in the vaccine group had not been infected with SARS-CoV-2 before, and their nucleocapsid antibodies were negative. Each culture well received about 2 million PBMC. These cells were then cultured in IMDM with approximately 9.8 IU/ml IL-2 and 7.5 to 10 ug/ml peptides. This clonotype was sampled from a human donor who received a COVID-19 vaccine. Material: CD4+ T cells from PBMCs cultured with HCoV-229E spike peptides, obtained before COVID-19 vaccination.

The CDR3 loop reads CAITGTSGGDNEQFF. The CDR3 coding sequence is TGTGCCATCACTGGAACTAGCGGGGGGGACAATGAGCAGTTCTTC. The V call is TRBV10-3, the J call TRBJ2-1; 13 bases map to TRBD2. From germline, CDR1 is ENHRY and CDR2 SYGVKD. The ends lost 7 bases at V and 5 bases at J; junction bases unmatched: 5. This CDR3 has 15 amino acids.